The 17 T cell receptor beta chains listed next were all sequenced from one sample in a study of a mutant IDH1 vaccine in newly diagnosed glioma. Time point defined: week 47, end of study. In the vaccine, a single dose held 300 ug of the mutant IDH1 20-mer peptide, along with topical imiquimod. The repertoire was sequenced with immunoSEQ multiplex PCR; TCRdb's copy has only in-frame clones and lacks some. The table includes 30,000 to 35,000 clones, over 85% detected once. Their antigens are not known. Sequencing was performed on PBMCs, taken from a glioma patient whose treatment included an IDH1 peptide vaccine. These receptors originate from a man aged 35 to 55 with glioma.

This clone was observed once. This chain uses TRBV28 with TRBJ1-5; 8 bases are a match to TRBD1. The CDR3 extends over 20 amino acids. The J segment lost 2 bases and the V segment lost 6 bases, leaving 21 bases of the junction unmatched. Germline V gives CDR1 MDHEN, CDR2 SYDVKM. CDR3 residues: CASSTRITRTGIVGNQPQHF. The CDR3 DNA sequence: TGTGCCAGCAGCACACGGATAACCAGGACAGGGATTGTTGGCAATCAGCCCCAGCATTTT.

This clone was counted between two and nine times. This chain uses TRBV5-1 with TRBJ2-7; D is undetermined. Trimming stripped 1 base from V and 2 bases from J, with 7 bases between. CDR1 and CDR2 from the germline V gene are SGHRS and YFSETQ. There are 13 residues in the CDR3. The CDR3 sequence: CASSLNQAYEQYF. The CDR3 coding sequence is TGCGCCAGCAGCTTGAACCAGGCCTACGAGCAGTACTTC.

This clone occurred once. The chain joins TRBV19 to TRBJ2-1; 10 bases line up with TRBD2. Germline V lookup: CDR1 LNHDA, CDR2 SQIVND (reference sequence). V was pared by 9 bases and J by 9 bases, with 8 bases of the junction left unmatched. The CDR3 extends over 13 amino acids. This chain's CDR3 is CARAGGHSGEQFF. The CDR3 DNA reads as TGTGCCAGAGCGGGGGGGCATAGCGGTGAGCAGTTCTTC. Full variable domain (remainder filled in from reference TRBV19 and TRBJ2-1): DGGITQSPKYLFRKEGQNVTLSCEQNLNHDAMYWYRQDPGQGLRLIYYSQIVNDFQKGDIAEGYSVSREKKESFPLTVTSAQKNPTAFYLCARAGGHSGEQFFGPGTRLTVL.

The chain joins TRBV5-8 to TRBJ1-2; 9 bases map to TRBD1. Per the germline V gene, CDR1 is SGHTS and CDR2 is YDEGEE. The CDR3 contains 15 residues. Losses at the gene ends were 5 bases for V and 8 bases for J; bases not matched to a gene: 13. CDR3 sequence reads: CASRLTGGLLGGYTF. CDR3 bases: TGTGCCAGCAGATTGACAGGGGGACTCTTAGGAGGCTACACCTTC.

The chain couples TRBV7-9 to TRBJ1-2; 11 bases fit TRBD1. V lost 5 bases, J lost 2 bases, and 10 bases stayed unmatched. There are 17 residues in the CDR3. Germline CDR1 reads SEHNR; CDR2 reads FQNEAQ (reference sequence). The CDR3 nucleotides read TGTGCCAGCAGCGGTGGACAGGGGGCGATGGAAAACTATGGCTACACCTTC. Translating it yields CASSGGQGAMENYGYTF.

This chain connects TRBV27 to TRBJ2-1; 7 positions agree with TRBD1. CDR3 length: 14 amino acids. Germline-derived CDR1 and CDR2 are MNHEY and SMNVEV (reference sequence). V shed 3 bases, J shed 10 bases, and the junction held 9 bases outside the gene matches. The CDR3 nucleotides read TGTGCCAGCAGTTTGTGGGCACAGGGGCAGGAGCAGTTCTTC. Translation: CASSLWAQGQEQFF.

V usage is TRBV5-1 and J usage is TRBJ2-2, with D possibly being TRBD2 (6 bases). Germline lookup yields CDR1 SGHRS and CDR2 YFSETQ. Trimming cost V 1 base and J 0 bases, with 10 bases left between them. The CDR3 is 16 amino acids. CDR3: CASSLLGGTNTGELFF. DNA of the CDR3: TGCGCCAGCAGCTTGTTGGGGGGAACGAACACCGGGGAGCTGTTTTTT.

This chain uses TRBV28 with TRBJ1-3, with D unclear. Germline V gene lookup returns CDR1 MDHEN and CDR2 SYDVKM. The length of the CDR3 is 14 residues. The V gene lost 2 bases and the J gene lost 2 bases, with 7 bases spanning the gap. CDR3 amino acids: CASSLGSPGNTIYF. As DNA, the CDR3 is TGTGCCAGCAGTTTAGGGAGTCCTGGAAACACCATATATTTT.

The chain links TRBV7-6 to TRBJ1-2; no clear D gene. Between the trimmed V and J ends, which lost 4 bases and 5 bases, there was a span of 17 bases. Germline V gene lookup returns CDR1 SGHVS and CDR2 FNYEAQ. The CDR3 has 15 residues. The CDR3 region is CASSSDGAIIYGYTF. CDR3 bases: TGTGCCAGCAGCTCAGACGGAGCAATTATTTATGGCTACACCTTC.

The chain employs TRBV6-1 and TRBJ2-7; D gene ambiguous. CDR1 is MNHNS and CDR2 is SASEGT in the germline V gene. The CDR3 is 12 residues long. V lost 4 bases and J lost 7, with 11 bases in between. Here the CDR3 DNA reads TGTGCCAGCAGTGTGACATATGGGGAGCAGTACGTC. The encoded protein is CASSVTYGEQYV.

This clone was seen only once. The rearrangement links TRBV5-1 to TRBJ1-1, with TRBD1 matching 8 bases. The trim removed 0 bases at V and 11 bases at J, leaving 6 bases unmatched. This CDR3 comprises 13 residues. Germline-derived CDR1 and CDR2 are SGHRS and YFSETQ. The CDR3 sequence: CASSLEDRALAFF. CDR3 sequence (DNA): TGCGCCAGCAGCTTGGAGGACAGGGCTTTGGCTTTCTTT.

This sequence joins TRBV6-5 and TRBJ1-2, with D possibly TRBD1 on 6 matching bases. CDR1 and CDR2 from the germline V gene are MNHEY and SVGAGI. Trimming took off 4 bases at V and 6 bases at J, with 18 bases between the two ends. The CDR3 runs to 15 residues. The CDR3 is CASSSPEGRGNGYTF. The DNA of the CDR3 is TGTGCCAGCAGTTCACCTGAGGGCAGGGGAAATGGCTACACCTTC.

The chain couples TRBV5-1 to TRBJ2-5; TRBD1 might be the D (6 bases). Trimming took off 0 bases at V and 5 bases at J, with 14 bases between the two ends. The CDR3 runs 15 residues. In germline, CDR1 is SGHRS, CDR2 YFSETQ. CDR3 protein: CASSLEQGRVETQYF. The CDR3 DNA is TGCGCCAGCAGCTTGGAACAGGGTAGGGTGGAGACCCAGTACTTC.

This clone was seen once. The CDR3 is CSVDPGYGYTF. CDR3 nucleotides: TGCAGCGTTGACCCAGGGTATGGCTACACCTTC. The J gene is TRBJ1-2, the V gene TRBV29-1; D may be TRBD1 (5 bases). V shed 3 bases and J shed 5 bases, with 7 bases lying between them. Germline CDR1 reads SQVTM; CDR2 reads ANQGSEA. The CDR3 has 11 amino acids.

The CDR3 loop is CASSQVAGASTDTQYF. The CDR3, as DNA: TGTGCCAGCAGCCAGGTCGCGGGAGCGAGCACAGATACGCAGTATTTT. The rearrangement links TRBV14 to TRBJ2-3; 7 bases are shared with TRBD2. CDR1 is SGHDN, CDR2 FVKESK, per germline. V lost 3 bases and J lost 0; bases outside the gene matches: 6. This CDR3 is 16 amino acids long.

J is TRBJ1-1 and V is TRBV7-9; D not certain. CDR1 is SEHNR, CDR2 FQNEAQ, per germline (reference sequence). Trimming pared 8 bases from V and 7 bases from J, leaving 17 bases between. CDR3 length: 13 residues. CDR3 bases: TGTGCCAGCGGAATGAGCCTACCCTATGAAGCTTTCTTT. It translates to CASGMSLPYEAFF.

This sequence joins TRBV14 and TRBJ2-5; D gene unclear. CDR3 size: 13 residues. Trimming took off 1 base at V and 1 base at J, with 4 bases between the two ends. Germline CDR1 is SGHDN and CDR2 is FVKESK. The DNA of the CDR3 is TGTGCCAGCAGCCAAGGGTTCCAAGAGACCCAGTACTTC. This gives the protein CASSQGFQETQYF.